The sequence of this TCR beta chain was determined in a study of T cells in Graves' hyperthyroidism and ophthalmopathy. This clonotype was observed at least ten times. On the basis of clinical symptoms, serum thyroxine and TRAb, thyroid ultrasound and orbital computed tomography, diagnoses were made. Isolation of PBMCs was performed on about 10 ml fresh peripheral blood. The CDR3 contains 15 residues. V lost 8 bases and J lost 4, with 18 bases in between. The germline V gene encodes CDR1 MNHNS and CDR2 SASEGT. The source material, RNA transcripts, was used to amplify TCR beta CDR3 regions. The HTBI primer set drove a first-round RT-PCR of the TCR CDR3. In TCRdb, the multiplex PCR reads were re-called with MiXCR into one record per CDR3 protein. The sample lists approximately 200,000 distinct CDR3 sequences; approximately 20% were seen once.

What was sequenced was blood. The chain has TRBV6-1 and TRBJ1-5, with a weak D call TRBD1 (5 bases). The clonotype comes from a man aged 40-49 years with Graves' hyperthyroidism. The CDR3 here is CASRFWGEGNQPQHF. The CDR3 coding sequence is TGTGCCAGCCGATTCTGGGGAGAGGGGAATCAGCCCCAGCATTTT.